The subject of this entry is one TCR beta chain. No antigen is known for it. MiXCR, run by TCRdb on the reads, gives a single entry per CDR3 protein. This sample has fewer than 1,000,000 distinct CDR3 sequences, with around 29% found just once. The CDR3 has 16 residues. Trimming cost V 5 bases and J 3 bases, with 20 bases left between them. The germline gives CDR1 SGHVS, CDR2 FNYEAQ. The data derive from a study of T cell repertoires in cytomegalovirus infection. The TCR sequence derives from a human donor in good health (CMV status not recorded). Some clones in this sample may be carry-over from other donors' samples. The chain carries TRBV7-6 and TRBJ2-7; D possibly corresponds to TRBD1 (6 bases). The sequenced sample was cultured CD8+ T cells from PBMCs, obtained from culture after CMV antigen stimulation. Here the CDR3 reads CASSPAEEQGLYEQYF. The CDR3 DNA reads TGTGCCAGCAGCCCTGCGGAGGAACAGGGCCTCTACGAGCAGTACTTC. Variable domain in full (rest from reference TRBV7-6 and TRBJ2-7): GAGVSQSPRYKVTKRGQDVALRCDPISGHVSLYWYRQALGQGPEFLTYFNYEAQQDKSGLPNDRFSAERPEGSISTLTIQRTEQRDSAMYRCASSPAEEQGLYEQYFGPGTRLTVT.